The rows below give T cell receptor beta chains drawn from one sample of a study of read filtering for tumor transcriptome and immune sequencing. TCRdb analysed the reads with MiXCR anew, one entry per CDR3 protein. The table records approximately 93,000 distinct CDR3 sequences, 20% to 25% of them present only once. Input material: a population of CD138-negative cells sorted from bone marrow. All receptors derive from a donor at least 40 years old with multiple myeloma. CDR3s include the opening cysteine and the closing phenylalanine or tryptophan. D genes are given only for firm matches. A row's size may be missing; if present it is once, few, many or a size class.

>TRBJ2-7|many|TRBV5-1|.
CASSSMNQENEQYF
TGCGCCAGCAGCTCGATGAACCAGGAAAACGAGCAGTACTTC
>TRBJ2-1|many|TRBV20-1|TRBD2
CSASVSRGGNEQFF
TGCAGTGCTAGTGTTAGCCGGGGGGGTAATGAGCAGTTCTTC
>TRBJ1-1|few|TRBV7-8|.
CASSLLGGPNTEAFF
TGTGCCAGCAGCTTATTGGGCGGCCCGAACACTGAAGCTTTCTTT
>TRBJ2-3|many|TRBV6-2/TRBV6-3|TRBD2
CASSYVGGGASDTQYF
TGTGCCAGCAGTTACGTCGGCGGGGGGGCATCAGATACGCAGTATTTT
>TRBJ2-7|.|TRBV29-1|.
CSVPSGQYF
TGCAGCGTTCCTTCGGGTCAGTACTTC
>TRBJ2-2|many|TRBV27|TRBD2
CASSSLAGADGELFF
TGTGCCAGCAGTTCTCTAGCGGGGGCGGACGGGGAGCTGTTTTTT
>TRBJ2-6|many|TRBV24-1|.
CATSSGGANVLTF
TGTGCCACCAGCAGCGGAGGGGCCAACGTCCTGACTTTC
>TRBJ2-2|many|TRBV20-1|.
CSARVGAAMNTGELFF
TGCAGTGCTAGGGTAGGGGCGGCTATGAACACCGGGGAGCTGTTTTTT
>TRBJ2-1|.|TRBV7-2|TRBD2
CASSLPTSGGRNNEQFF
TGTGCCAGCAGCTTACCGACTAGCGGGGGACGTAACAATGAGCAGTTCTTC
>TRBJ1-1|many|TRBV5-1|.
CASSRTWAMNTEAFF
TGCGCCAGCAGCAGGACCTGGGCCATGAACACTGAAGCTTTCTTT
>TRBJ2-5|many|TRBV20-1|TRBD2
CSAWTSSWETQYF
TGCAGTGCTTGGACTAGCAGTTGGGAGACCCAGTACTTC
>TRBJ2-1|.|TRBV14|.
CASSQGGQQFF
TGTGCCAGCAGCCAAGGGGGTCAGCAGTTCTTC
>TRBJ2-1|few|TRBV5-1|TRBD2
CASSLLRGGENEQFF
TGCGCCAGCAGCTTGCTGCGGGGGGGCGAAAATGAGCAGTTCTTC
>TRBJ1-3|few|TRBV6-1|.
CASGAEIGNTIYF
TGTGCCAGCGGTGCGGAGATCGGAAACACCATATATTTT
>TRBJ2-4|many|TRBV20-1|TRBD2
CSAKRTSGVRNIQYF
TGCAGTGCAAAACGGACTAGCGGGGTCCGGAACATTCAGTACTTC
>TRBJ2-5|few|TRBV5-1|.
CASTPRGREETQYF
TGCGCCAGCACCCCCAGGGGCAGGGAAGAGACCCAGTACTTC
>TRBJ2-5|many|TRBV4-1|.
CASSHPGHTRETQYF
TGCGCCAGCAGCCACCCGGGACACACGAGGGAGACCCAGTACTTC
>TRBJ2-7|.|TRBV19|.
CASSIPGFEQYF
TGTGCCAGTAGTATTCCAGGGTTCGAGCAGTACTTC
>TRBJ2-2|few|TRBV15|TRBD1
CATSREGQANTGELFF
TGTGCCACCAGCAGGGAAGGACAGGCAAACACCGGGGAGCTGTTTTTT
>TRBJ2-3|.|TRBV2|.
CASSEALQWKDTQYF
TGTGCCAGCAGTGAAGCGCTTCAGTGGAAAGATACGCAGTATTTT
>TRBJ2-5|few|TRBV20-1|TRBD1
CSARSDREVETQYF
TGCAGTGCTAGATCGGACAGGGAAGTAGAGACCCAGTACTTC
>TRBJ1-1|.|TRBV6-1|TRBD1
CASDRGGENTEALF
TGTGCCAGCGATAGAGGGGGCGAGAACACTGAAGCTCTCTTT
>TRBJ2-1|many|TRBV4-1|.
CASSLDSSYNEQFF
TGCGCCAGCAGCCTCGACAGCTCCTACAATGAGCAGTTCTTC
>TRBJ2-6|many|TRBV11-2|TRBD1
CASSFQGQGGSGANVLTF
TGTGCCAGCAGCTTTCAGGGACAGGGAGGGTCTGGGGCCAACGTCCTGACTTTC
>TRBJ1-1|many|TRBV4-1|.
CASSQVGFGQRTEAFF
TGCGCCAGCAGCCAAGTGGGGTTTGGACAGAGGACTGAAGCTTTCTTT
>TRBJ1-1|.|TRBV29-1|.
CSVDSHNTEASF
TGCAGCGTTGACTCACACAACACTGAAGCTTCCTTT
>TRBJ1-5|many|TRBV12-3/TRBV12-4|.
CASSQTLGQPQHF
TGTGCCAGCAGCCAGACCCTAGGGCAGCCCCAGCATTTT
>TRBJ2-1|many|TRBV13|TRBD2
CASSLLSGGNEQFF
TGTGCCAGCAGCTTACTTAGCGGGGGAAATGAGCAGTTCTTC
>TRBJ1-5|few|TRBV19|TRBD1
CATKQGARNQPQHF
TGTGCCACCAAACAGGGGGCGCGCAATCAGCCCCAGCATTTT
>TRBJ1-1|.|TRBV12-3/TRBV12-4|.
CASSISEAFF
TGTGCCAGCTCCATCTCTGAAGCCTTCTTT
>TRBJ2-5|few|TRBV5-1|TRBD1
CASSYSGQGIETQYF
TGCGCCAGCAGCTACTCGGGACAGGGGATAGAGACCCAGTACTTC
>TRBJ2-1|many|TRBV29-1|TRBD2
CSVEGRRGAGGDEQFF
TGCAGCGTTGAAGGGCGGCGGGGGGCCGGGGGCGATGAGCAGTTCTTC
>TRBJ2-1|many|TRBV7-6|.
CASSLAATSSYNEQFF
TGTGCCAGCAGCTTAGCGGCGACGAGCTCCTACAATGAGCAGTTCTTC
>TRBJ2-3|many|TRBV27|.
CASSPKGGFGTDTQYF
TGTGCCAGCAGCCCAAAAGGGGGATTCGGCACAGATACGCAGTATTTT
>TRBJ1-1|many|TRBV5-1|.
CASSLGSGMNTEAFF
TGCGCCAGCAGCTTGGGGTCGGGGATGAACACTGAAGCTTTCTTT
>TRBJ1-6|.|TRBV12-3/TRBV12-4|.
CAISRYSNSPLHF
TGTGCCATCAGTAGATACAGTAATTCACCCCTCCACTTT
>TRBJ2-3|many|TRBV19|.
CASSPGLIRSITDTQYF
TGTGCCAGTAGCCCGGGCCTTATCCGATCTATCACAGATACGCAGTATTTT
>TRBJ2-3|many|TRBV20-1|.
CSASNSDWSSGTDTQYF
TGCAGTGCTAGTAATAGCGACTGGTCCTCGGGAACAGATACGCAGTATTTT
>TRBJ2-3|few|TRBV14|TRBD2
CASSQASSGLAGKTDTQYF
TGTGCCAGCAGCCAAGCTTCCTCCGGACTAGCGGGGAAAACAGATACGCAGTATTTT
>TRBJ2-3|once|TRBV29-1|.
CSVREGGDDSQYF
TGCAGCGTTCGTGAGGGGGGAGATGACTCGCAGTATTTT
>TRBJ2-6|many|TRBV12-3/TRBV12-4|.
CASRESSGANVLTF
TGTGCCAGCAGAGAAAGCTCTGGGGCCAACGTCCTGACTTTC
>TRBJ1-1|few|TRBV6-1|.
CASSEKGPSTGTEAFF
TGTGCCAGCAGTGAAAAGGGGCCCTCAACGGGCACTGAAGCTTTCTTT
>TRBJ2-7|few|TRBV27|.
CASSKTGTLTYEQYF
TGTGCCAGCAGCAAGACCGGGACGCTAACCTACGAGCAGTACTTC
>TRBJ2-1|many|TRBV7-3|.
CASSLTRYNEQFF
TGTGCCAGCAGCTTAACTAGGTACAATGAGCAGTTCTTC
>TRBJ1-4|.|TRBV30|.
CAWSHRAMMEKLFF
TGTGCCTGGAGTCATAGGGCTATGATGGAAAAACTGTTTTTT